This TCR beta chain was profiled in a study of cytotoxic CD8 clonotypes in ibrutinib-treated CLL. Profiling relied on immunoSEQ multiplex PCR, and the TCRdb table lists in-frame clones only, not all of them. In the table there are tens of thousands of clones, 71% of which are singletons. CDR3 length equals 16 residues. Germline CDR1 is SEHNR and CDR2 is FQNEAQ (reference sequence). V lost 1 base, J lost 4 bases, and 16 bases lay in between. The chain couples TRBV7-9 to TRBJ1-1; possible D gene TRBD1, 6 bases. This sequence was found in a human donor with chronic lymphocytic leukemia. This sample comprised PBMCs, obtained after 12 months of ibrutinib treatment. This CDR3 reads CASSLGSQGVGTEAFF. CDR3 bases: TGTGCCAGCAGCTTAGGGTCACAGGGAGTGGGCACTGAAGCTTTCTTT.